The 12 T cell receptor beta chains reported below all come from one sample, sequenced in a study of CD8+CD57+ T cells in acquired aplastic anemia. Patients sequenced had flow cytometry evidence of CD8+CD57+ cell expansion. TCR beta VDJ and CDR3 profiles were obtained from a genomic DNA template. TCRdb fed the reads into MiXCR, producing one record per CDR3 protein. The sample has about 200,000 distinct CDR3 sequences, about 60% seen once. Sequencing was performed on sorted CD4+, CD8+, or CD8+CD57+ T cells (not recorded which) from PBMCs. The origin of the receptors is a human donor with aplastic anemia.

The table lists this clonotype with a few counts. V and J are TRBV9 and TRBJ1-5; 9 nucleotides align to TRBD1. The CDR3 runs 14 residues. Germline loops: CDR1 SGDLS, CDR2 YYNGEE. Losses at the gene ends were 3 bases for V and 5 bases for J; bases not matched to a gene: 3. The CDR3: CASSDRDRDQPQHF. CDR3 nucleotide sequence: TGTGCCAGCAGCGACCGGGACAGGGATCAGCCCCAGCATTTT.

V usage is TRBV5-8 and J usage is TRBJ2-7; D may correspond to TRBD1 or TRBD2 (5 bases each). The CDR3 contains 14 residues. Germline lookup yields CDR1 SGHTS and CDR2 YDEGEE. V lost 7 bases and J 3 bases, leaving 17 bases between the germline ends. The CDR3 is CASQEVGDLYEQYF. CDR3 sequence (DNA): TGTGCCAGCCAGGAGGTAGGGGACCTCTACGAGCAGTACTTC.

This clonotype was counted many times. The chain recombines TRBV20-1 with TRBJ1-5; D is ambiguous. The V end lost 2 bases, the J end lost 0 bases, and 11 bases lay between the germline ends. Germline CDR1 is DFQATT and CDR2 is SNEGSKA (reference sequence). The CDR3 covers 15 residues. This CDR3 reads CSARWADYSNQPQHF. CDR3 bases: TGCAGTGCTAGATGGGCAGATTATAGCAATCAGCCCCAGCATTTT.

This clonotype was seen ten or more times. This may come from a read error, since a much larger clone is one base off. This rearrangement joins TRBV20-1 to TRBJ2-7; the D call may be TRBD1 or TRBD2 (5 bases each). V gave up 3 bases and J gave up 4 bases, with 10 bases separating them. The CDR3 sequence is 12 residues long. CDR1 DFQATT and CDR2 SNEGSKA come from the germline V gene (reference sequence). CDR3 protein: CSASRDGYEQYF. The CDR3 region has the DNA TGCAGTGCTAGCCGGGACGGTTACGAGCAGTACTTC.

The rearrangement joins TRBV6-2 or TRBV6-3 to TRBJ2-5; D possibly corresponds to TRBD1 (6 bases). The CDR3 is 15 amino acids. Trimming stripped 7 bases from V and 5 bases from J, with 20 bases between. Germline values: CDR1 MNHEY, CDR2 SVGEGT. As DNA, the CDR3 is TGTGCCAGCACCAAACGGGACATCCCGGGGGAGACCCAGTACTTC. Residues: CASTKRDIPGETQYF.

The rearrangement links TRBV7-7 to TRBJ2-1; D uncertain. CDR3 length: 14 residues. Trimming took 6 bases from V and 2 from J, leaving 11 bases between them. Germline V gives CDR1 SSHAT, CDR2 FNYEAQ (reference sequence). The CDR3 here is CASSYSETYNEQFF. CDR3 DNA: TGTGCCAGCAGTTACTCCGAAACCTACAATGAGCAGTTCTTC.

The chain carries TRBV10-3 and TRBJ2-7, with D perhaps matching TRBD1 (6 bases). This CDR3 region has 14 residues. The germline V gene has CDR1 ENHRY and CDR2 SYGVKD. V lost 0 bases and J 3 bases, leaving 9 bases between the germline ends. CDR3: CAISESQGHYEQYF. The CDR3 nucleotides are TGTGCCATCAGTGAGTCTCAGGGACACTACGAGCAGTACTTC.

This chain joins TRBV15 and TRBJ1-1; no clear D. This CDR3 region has 14 residues. Germline assignment: CDR1 LNHNV and CDR2 YYDKDF (reference sequence). V was pared by 0 bases and J by 5 bases, with 10 bases between. Written as DNA, the CDR3 is TGTGCCACCAGCAGAGATATAGCGAGGACTGAAGCTTTCTTT. Translation: CATSRDIARTEAFF. Full variable domain (remainder filled in from reference TRBV15 and TRBJ1-1): DAMVIQNPRYQVTQFGKPVTLSCSQTLNHNVMYWYQQKSSQAPKLLFHYYDKDFNNEADTPDNFQSRRPNTSFCFLDIRSPGLGDTAMYLCATSRDIARTEAFFGQGTRLTVV.

V and J are TRBV20-1 and TRBJ1-6; D is uncertain. The V and J ends lost 5 bases and 7 bases respectively, with 12 bases between them. The CDR3 has 13 amino acids. Germline V gene data show CDR1 as DFQATT and CDR2 as SNEGSKA (reference sequence). CDR3: CSARGDENSPLHF. The DNA of the CDR3 is TGCAGTGCTCGCGGGGATGAGAATTCACCCCTCCACTTT.

This clonotype was counted a few times. V is TRBV24-1 and J is TRBJ2-5; D possibly corresponds to TRBD1 (6 bases). This CDR3 region has 13 residues. Germline lookup yields CDR1 KGHDR and CDR2 SFDVKD. The V end lost 3 bases, the J end lost 2 bases, and 6 bases lay between the germline ends. The CDR3 is CATSDGTQETQYF. The CDR3 DNA reads TGTGCCACCAGTGATGGGACACAAGAGACCCAGTACTTC.

The genes are TRBV19 and TRBJ1-2; no clear D. V gave up 5 bases and J gave up 6 bases, with 19 bases separating them. Germline V gene sequence: CDR1 LNHDA, CDR2 SQIVND (reference sequence). The CDR3 runs 15 residues. The CDR3 loop is CASSSYAASTNGYTF. The CDR3 DNA follows: TGTGCCAGTAGTTCCTACGCCGCGAGTACGAATGGCTACACCTTC.

J is TRBJ2-2 and V is TRBV5-1; TRBD1 matches 8 bases. Germline V gene lookup returns CDR1 SGHRS and CDR2 YFSETQ. The V segment lost 7 bases and the J segment 3 bases; nucleotides outside the gene matches: 5. The length of the CDR3 is 14 residues. The DNA of the CDR3 is TGCGCCAGCTGGACAGGGTCGGACACCGGGGAGCTGTTTTTT. Amino acids: CASWTGSDTGELFF.